This T cell receptor (beta chain) came from a study of blood T cell repertoires in COVID-19 (dated by TCRdb to 2019 to 2021). Notes on the research overall: Collaborator samples came from the United States, Italy and Spain and covered acute and convalescent phases of COVID-19. The prospective study material was composed of cDNA or gDNA derived from T cells, B-cell-depleted T cells, or PBMCs. Subjects who had been exposed to COVID-19, were actively infected with it, or had recovered from it provided the deeply sampled blood TCRbeta repertoires that made up the dataset. The repertoires were made available in a free public database intended to serve as a resource for research on the immune response to SARS-CoV-2. Samples came from the ongoing ImmuneRACE study (first 160 participants) plus 1,254 subjects from 6 global collaborators. Sample metadata almost always included a de-identified subject ID, COVID-19 status, age in years and sex. HLA class I and class II types, where available, came from metadata supplied by the sample provider rather than from assay-based typing. Beyond this particular receptor, the publication reports: Clinical and demographic metadata were provided uncurated, with the amount varying by source and participant.

Trimming removed 3 bases from V and 5 bases from J, leaving 18 bases between the germline ends. Including cysteine and phenylalanine, the CDR3 has 16 amino acids. Here the CDR3 DNA is all that survives: 48 bases in frame from base 1. Looking up the germline V gene yields CDR1 SGHTA and CDR2 FQGTGA. For this clone: Its antigen specificity is not known. Qualities for individual bases were not recorded, and no much larger clone is one base off.

TCRbeta CDR3 regions were amplified from genomic DNA by means of the immunoSEQ Assay, a bias-controlled multiplex PCR. The authors' analysis ran thus. The number of nucleated cells in each sample was estimated from the amplification of reference gene primers within the assay. To quantify the absolute abundance of each unique TCRbeta CDR3 rearrangement, sequence reads were collapsed and filtered. For each sample, productive Simpson clonality was calculated as the square root of Simpson's diversity index over productive rearrangements. TCRdb took over this immuneACCESS table, retaining in-frame rearrangements with V and J assigned. Such tables are incomplete; in checked studies, under half of the missing clones stem from an unresolved V gene, and the remainder is unexplained. From that table come the V and J calls and clone size; the DNA was used to work out D and trimming. This sample lists roughly 170,000 clones; 79% were detected once. Clones ranked in the top ten supply approximately 7.6% of the sample.

One collaborating source in Seattle enrolled patients during active infection and followed them longitudinally through the course of disease. The collaborating institutions used their own protocols to collect whole blood in K2EDTA tubes. For TCRbeta analysis, collaborators shipped samples as frozen whole blood, isolated PBMCs, or DNA extracted from either of those sample types. The TCR originated in an older woman with COVID-19, enrolled during active disease. Sequenced sample: peripheral blood. This chain is built from TRBV7-3 and TRBJ2-3; D gene: possibly TRBD2, on 6 matching bases. The nucleotide sequence reads TGTGCCAGCAGCTTGGAGGGCGGGTTAAGGTTAGATACGCAGTATTTT. Its translation is CASSLEGGLRLDTQYF.